Listed here is a single TCR delta chain. The translation of this DNA and the TCRdb protein of a much larger clone differ at residue 12, probably owing to a read error; the protein shown here is translated from the DNA. Each sorted gammadelta sample had TRG and TRD chains sequenced. TCRdb fed the multiplex PCR reads into CATT to redo clone calling. The sample holds 70,000 to 95,000 delta-chain clones; 1.4% are singletons and the top ten take just under 9%. This record comes from a study of γδ T cells in repeated Plasmodium falciparum infection. CDR1 TSWWSYY and CDR2 QGS come from the germline V gene. J was trimmed by 4 bases and V by 2 bases; bases with no gene match: 13. The CDR3 loop spans 17 amino acids. Bulk repertoires came from Vgamma9/Vdelta2+ or Vdelta2-negative gammadelta T cells flow-sorted from PBMC.

The J gene is TRDJ1, the V gene TRDV1; TRDD3 matches 7 bases. What was sequenced was gamma-delta T cells from blood. This TCR derives from a pool of human donors (malaria-infected and uninfected, not separated). CDR3 sequence: CALGEELGLRAIDKLIF. In DNA form, the CDR3 reads TGTGCTCTTGGGGAAGAACTGGGGCTTAGGGCCATCGATAAACTCATCTTT.